A single sample gave rise to the 25 T cell receptor beta chains below, sequenced in a study of blood T cells in healthy people across ages. A sample-barcoded 5' primer and a J-beta primer mix were used in a second PCR of roughly 7 to 11 cycles. TCRdb fed the 5' RACE reads into MiXCR, producing one record per CDR3 protein. Of 650,000 to 1,000,000 distinct CDR3 sequences listed, roughly 40% were seen once; the top ten hold 10% to 15%. Sequencing was done on a sample of blood. Receptors were obtained from a man aged 18 to 29 in good health.

The genes are TRBV5-1 and TRBJ1-1; D may be TRBD1 (5 bases). The CDR3 loop spans 15 amino acids. V lost 4 bases, J lost 1 base, and 14 bases lay in between. Germline values: CDR1 SGHRS, CDR2 YFSETQ. In DNA, the CDR3 is TGCGCCAGCAGCCAAAACGGGGCGGGGAACACTGAAGCTTTCTTT. Translating gives CASSQNGAGNTEAFF.

CDR3 protein: CSATSLMDGQQYF. The CDR3, as DNA: TGCAGTGCTACCTCCCTCATGGACGGACAGCAGTACTTC. This chain uses TRBV20-1 with TRBJ2-4; TRBD1 is a possible D gene (6 bases). Trimming removed 4 bases from V and 13 bases from J, with 20 bases in between. CDR1 is DFQATT and CDR2 is SNEGSKA in the germline V gene (reference sequence). The CDR3 loop spans 13 amino acids.

This clonotype was observed a handful of times. This chain links TRBV6-6 with TRBJ1-6, with 10 bases that match TRBD1. V trimming: 6 bases; J trimming: 12 bases; junction bases outside the gene matches: 5. The CDR3 has 13 residues. Germline values: CDR1 MNHNY, CDR2 SVGAGI (reference sequence). The CDR3 reads CASRDRGPGPLHF. Written as DNA, the CDR3 is TGTGCCAGCAGAGACAGGGGGCCGGGACCCCTCCACTTT.

Only a few counts were recorded for this clonotype. The V and J genes are TRBV12-3 or TRBV12-4 and TRBJ2-1; 8 bases agree with TRBD1. This CDR3 has 13 residues. Trimming took 7 bases from V and 5 from J; bases not matched to a gene: 4. CDR3 nucleotide sequence: TGTGCCAGCAAAGGGACAGGAAACAATGAGCAGTTCTTC. Protein sequence: CASKGTGNNEQFF.

This chain uses TRBV6-2 or TRBV6-3 with TRBJ2-1; D possibly corresponds to TRBD1 (5 bases). Trimming pared 6 bases from V and 6 bases from J, leaving 27 bases between. Germline V gene sequence: CDR1 MNHEY, CDR2 SVGEGT. This CDR3 contains 18 residues. This CDR3 is CASSPSLLQDSDPNEQFF. The CDR3 DNA is TGTGCCAGCAGCCCTTCCCTTCTACAGGATTCTGACCCCAATGAGCAGTTCTTC.

The chain couples TRBV12-3 or TRBV12-4 to TRBJ1-2, with D unresolved. The CDR3 extends over 13 amino acids. The ends were cut back, 5 bases at V and 4 bases at J, with 11 bases in the middle. The CDR3 loop reads CASSRTDSYGYTF. The CDR3 coding sequence is TGTGCCAGCAGTCGGACGGACTCCTATGGCTACACCTTC.

The chain is built from TRBV4-2 and TRBJ1-1; D remains unclear. V was trimmed by 1 base and J by 1 base, leaving 7 bases between them. The CDR3 spans 14 residues. Germline-derived CDR1 and CDR2 are LGHNA and YNFKEQ. CDR3 nucleotides: TGTGCCAGCAGCCAAGTAGCGGAGAACACTGAAGCTTTCTTT. This encodes CASSQVAENTEAFF.

V is TRBV6-5 and J is TRBJ1-4; 8 bases align to TRBD1. J was trimmed by 6 bases and V by 0 bases; bases with no gene match: 9. From germline, CDR1 is MNHEY and CDR2 SVGAGI. There are 17 residues in the CDR3. The CDR3 DNA reads as TGTGCCAGCAGTTACTCGAGTCCCGGGACAGGTGATGAAAAACTGTTTTTT. Amino acids: CASSYSSPGTGDEKLFF.

This clonotype was seen more than once but under ten times. This chain uses TRBV5-1 with TRBJ1-1; a weak D match, TRBD1 (6 bases). Germline-derived CDR1 and CDR2 are SGHRS and YFSETQ. The CDR3 extends over 14 amino acids. Trimming removed 2 bases from V and 11 bases from J, with 19 bases in between. The CDR3 loop is CASSFGGAADWAFF. CDR3 sequence (DNA): TGCGCCAGCAGCTTCGGGGGCGCGGCAGATTGGGCTTTCTTT.

J is TRBJ2-1 and V is TRBV7-9, with D perhaps matching TRBD1 (6 bases). Germline assignment: CDR1 SEHNR and CDR2 FQNEAQ (reference sequence). The CDR3 is made up of 15 amino acids. Trimming left V 5 bases short and J 13 bases short, with 24 bases between. The CDR3 region is CASSPTTGGTETQFF. CDR3 DNA: TGTGCCAGCAGCCCGACGACAGGAGGCACAGAGACCCAGTTCTTC.

Regarding this clonotype: A much more abundant neighbour one base away suggests this may be a read error. V gene TRBV12-3 or TRBV12-4 combines with J gene TRBJ2-5; 9 nucleotides match TRBD1. V trimming: 4 bases; J trimming: 5 bases; junction bases outside the gene matches: 2. The CDR3 loop spans 13 amino acids. This CDR3 is CASSWGQGETQYF. In DNA, the CDR3 is TGTGCCAGCAGTTGGGGACAGGGTGAGACCCAGTACTTC.

J is TRBJ2-7 and V is TRBV7-8; possibly TRBD1 for D (6 bases). The CDR3 sequence is 16 residues long. From germline, CDR1 is SGHVS and CDR2 FQNEAQ. V lost 2 bases and J lost 7, with 21 bases in between. In nucleotides, the CDR3 is TGTGCCAGCAGCTTAACTACAGGGCGCTCCTACAATGAGCAGTACTTC. As protein: CASSLTTGRSYNEQYF.

The chain recombines TRBV7-6 with TRBJ1-6; D possibly corresponds to TRBD1 (6 bases). The V end lost 6 bases, the J end lost 5 bases, and 14 bases lay between the germline ends. The CDR3 length is 15 residues. Germline lookup yields CDR1 SGHVS and CDR2 FNYEAQ. The CDR3 DNA reads as TGTGCCAGCAGATCCACGACAGGTGATAATTCACCCCTCCACTTT. Translated, it gives CASRSTTGDNSPLHF.

This clonotype has a count of ten or more. This chain joins TRBV3-1 and TRBJ1-2, with D perhaps TRBD1 (5 bases). The CDR3 covers 23 residues. Per germline, CDR1 LGHDT and CDR2 YNNKEL (reference sequence). V was shortened by 3 bases and J by 0 bases, with 35 bases between the two germline ends. The chain's CDR3 is CASSQVQVDPNLNRGEANYGYTF. CDR3 nucleotide sequence: TGTGCCAGCAGCCAGGTACAAGTCGACCCAAACCTCAACAGAGGGGAAGCTAACTATGGCTACACCTTC.

This clonotype appeared a few times. The chain has TRBV29-1 and TRBJ1-2; TRBD1 is a possible D gene (6 bases). The CDR3 totals 15 residues. In germline, CDR1 is SQVTM, CDR2 ANQGSEA. Trimming removed 0 bases at V and 8 bases at J, with 19 bases between. CDR3 bases: TGCAGCGTTGAAGATCTCACAGGGTCCTCCGGGGGCTACACCTTC. Amino acid sequence: CSVEDLTGSSGGYTF.

This clonotype appeared many times. The chain uses TRBV20-1 and TRBJ2-1, with D perhaps matching TRBD2 (6 bases). From germline, CDR1 is DFQATT and CDR2 SNEGSKA (reference sequence). V lost 0 bases and J lost 6, with 9 bases in between. The CDR3 runs 13 residues. The CDR3 nucleotides are TGCAGTGCTAGAGACCCGACTAGCAATGAGCAGTTCTTC. This sequence encodes CSARDPTSNEQFF.

Regarding this clonotype: A read error may account for a junction end that differs from germline. The V gene is TRBV18, the J gene TRBJ2-5; D is uncertain. The CDR3 runs to 12 residues. Germline assignment: CDR1 KGHSH and CDR2 LQKENI. CDR3 in amino acids: CTSSPNQETQYF. The CDR3 DNA reads as TGTACCAGCTCACCAAACCAAGAGACCCAGTACTTC.

J is TRBJ2-1 and V is TRBV7-6; D perhaps matches TRBD2 (6 bases). CDR1 is SGHVS and CDR2 is FNYEAQ in the germline V gene. Trimming cost V 2 bases and J 1 base, with 12 bases left between them. CDR3 length equals 16 residues. CDR3 region: CASSLRGSGSYNEQFF. DNA for the CDR3: TGTGCCAGCAGCTTAAGGGGTAGCGGATCCTACAATGAGCAGTTCTTC.

This chain links TRBV19 with TRBJ1-5, with D possibly being TRBD1 (6 bases). Germline CDR1 reads LNHDA; CDR2 reads SQIVND (reference sequence). Between the trimmed V and J ends, which lost 6 bases and 4 bases, there was a span of 25 bases. The CDR3 loop spans 18 amino acids. The CDR3 loop reads CASRRDIGGRIRNQPQHF. CDR3 in DNA: TGTGCCAGTAGGAGGGACATCGGGGGCAGAATAAGGAATCAGCCCCAGCATTTT.

The chain carries TRBV10-3 and TRBJ1-1, with a weak D call TRBD1 (6 bases). The V end lost 2 bases, the J end lost 7 bases, and 17 bases lay between the germline ends. The V gene's germline CDR1 is ENHRY and CDR2 SYGVKD. The CDR3 is 15 residues long. CDR3: CAISEPTGQQDEAFF. In nucleotides, the CDR3 is TGTGCCATCAGTGAGCCGACCGGACAGCAGGATGAAGCTTTCTTT.

The rearrangement joins TRBV12-3 or TRBV12-4 to TRBJ2-1, with a weak D call TRBD2 (6 bases). The DNA matches TRBJ2-7 better at its end, which makes the J call doubtful. CDR3 size: 15 residues. CDR3 region: CASSPQGGSYNKQYF. The CDR3 DNA reads as TGTGCCAGCAGTCCCCAGGGAGGCTCCTACAATAAGCAGTACTTC.

Many counts were recorded for this clonotype. CDR3 region: CASSSRPGTSGVSSYNEQFF. DNA of the CDR3: TGTGCCAGCAGCTCGCGGCCCGGGACTAGCGGGGTTAGCTCCTACAATGAGCAGTTCTTC. J is TRBJ2-1 and V is TRBV5-5; the match to TRBD2 covers 13 bases. Looked up from germline, CDR1 is SGHKS and CDR2 is YYEKEE (reference sequence). The junction had 12 bases not matched to a gene; V was cut back by 3 bases and J by 0 bases. The CDR3 has 20 residues.

V gene TRBV3-1 combines with J gene TRBJ2-1; 7 bases line up with TRBD2. The CDR3 contains 19 residues. Germline V gene data show CDR1 as LGHDT and CDR2 as YNNKEL (reference sequence). V gave up 0 bases and J gave up 6 bases; unmatched junction bases: 17. This chain's CDR3 is CASSQDGLAANPKTNEQFF. The DNA of the CDR3 is TGTGCCAGCAGCCAAGACGGGCTAGCGGCTAATCCAAAGACCAATGAGCAGTTCTTC.

Turning to this clonotype: This may be a read error, as it is one base from a much larger clone. This chain joins TRBV20-1 and TRBJ2-3; 8 bases align to TRBD2. The CDR3 spans 16 residues. Germline V lookup: CDR1 DFQATT, CDR2 SNEGSKA (reference sequence). CDR3 DNA: TGCAGTGCTAGAGATCCCCGAGCGGGGGAAACAGATAGGCAGTATTTT. Translated, it gives CSARDPRAGETDRQYF.

This clonotype was detected ten times or more. The chain is built from TRBV12-3 or TRBV12-4 and TRBJ1-2, with 8 bases aligning to TRBD1. V was clipped by 4 bases and J by 1 base; unmatched bases: 5. The CDR3 is 15 residues long. In DNA, the CDR3 is TGTGCCAGCAGTTGGGGACAGGTGGTTAACTATGGCTACACCTTC. It yields the protein CASSWGQVVNYGYTF.